This is a list of T cell receptor beta chains from one sample in a study of T cell repertoires in cytomegalovirus infection. Each CDR3 protein gets one entry after TCRdb re-called the reads with MiXCR. The sample lists fewer than 300,000 distinct CDR3 sequences, about a quarter occurring once. Material: PBMCs. The receptors come from a human donor in good health (CMV status not recorded). Some clones in this sample may be carry-over from other donors' samples. The CDR3 runs from the conserved cysteine through the conserved F or W. The D gene is left open where the match is weak. Some rows have no size entry. The others give once, few or many, or a class for an expanded clone.

many	TRBD2	TRBV7-2	TRBJ2-1	CASSLGGSKAGAFNEQFF	TGTGCCAGCAGCTTAGGGGGCAGTAAAGCGGGAGCGTTCAATGAGCAGTTCTTC
many	NA	TRBV7-2	TRBJ1-1	CASSLNGGGTEAFF	TGTGCCAGCAGCTTGAACGGGGGTGGCACTGAAGCTTTCTTT
many	NA	TRBV11-2	TRBJ2-5	CASSQLDRRETQYF	TGTGCCAGCAGCCAGCTCGACAGGCGGGAGACCCAGTACTTC
NA	TRBD2	TRBV19	TRBJ2-1	CASSISSGIYNEQFF	TGTGCCAGTAGTATTTCCAGCGGGATATACAATGAGCAGTTCTTC
NA	NA	TRBV28	TRBJ1-5	CASSNAEGPNQPQHF	TGTGCCAGCAGTAATGCCGAGGGACCTAATCAGCCCCAGCATTTT
many	TRBD2	TRBV12-3/TRBV12-4	TRBJ2-1	CASSLGLAGDNEQFF	TGTGCCAGCAGTTTAGGCCTAGCGGGAGACAATGAGCAGTTCTTC
NA	NA	TRBV29-1	TRBJ2-3	CSVDGSLEDTQYF	TGCAGCGTTGATGGCAGTTTAGAGGATACGCAGTATTTT
many	TRBD1	TRBV7-3	TRBJ1-2	CASSRGQGNYGYTF	TGTGCCAGCAGCCGAGGACAGGGCAACTATGGCTACACCTTC
many	NA	TRBV7-2	TRBJ1-2	CASSQDGLYGYTF	TGTGCCAGCAGCCAAGACGGACTCTATGGCTACACCTTC
many	NA	TRBV7-2	TRBJ1-3	CASSLATASSSGNTIYF	TGTGCCAGCAGCTTAGCCACAGCCTCGAGCTCTGGAAACACCATATATTTT
NA	NA	TRBV27	TRBJ1-1	CASSTGGRRMNTEAFF	TGTGCCAGCAGTACGGGAGGGCGCCGGATGAACACTGAAGCTTTCTTT
NA	TRBD1	TRBV7-3	TRBJ2-7	CASRHPGQGYEQYF	TGTGCCAGCAGGCACCCGGGACAGGGCTACGAGCAGTACTTC
NA	NA	TRBV7-2	TRBJ2-2	CASSFQTTTLNTGELFF	TGTGCCAGCAGCTTTCAGACCACTACCCTAAACACCGGGGAGCTGTTTTTT
NA	TRBD1	TRBV20-1	TRBJ1-2	CSAGTGVGYTF	TGCAGTGCGGGGACAGGGGTTGGCTACACCTTC
NA	NA	TRBV27	TRBJ2-7	CASSLRGGGFSYEQYF	TGTGCCAGCAGTTTACGGGGCGGGGGCTTCTCCTACGAGCAGTACTTC
NA	NA	TRBV14	TRBJ2-2	CASSQVSYTNTGELFF	TGTGCCAGCAGCCAAGTCAGTTATACGAACACCGGGGAGCTGTTTTTT
few	TRBD2	TRBV10-3	TRBJ2-1	CAITSGLAGLNEQFF	TGTGCCATCACCTCGGGACTAGCGGGTCTGAATGAGCAGTTCTTC
many	NA	TRBV11-2	TRBJ2-5	CASSLNFQETQYF	TGTGCCAGCAGCTTAAATTTCCAAGAGACCCAGTACTTC
NA	NA	TRBV29-1	TRBJ1-3	CSAHGGPGNTIYF	TGCAGCGCCCACGGGGGGCCGGGAAACACCATATATTTT
few	TRBD2	TRBV20-1	TRBJ2-4	CSATPVSGGSSKNIQYF	TGCAGTGCTACCCCGGTTAGCGGGGGGTCGTCCAAAAACATTCAGTACTTC
NA	TRBD2	TRBV11-2	TRBJ2-5	CASSKQRLAGAREETQYF	TGTGCCAGCAGCAAGCAGCGACTAGCGGGGGCAAGGGAAGAGACCCAGTACTTC
medium-sized	TRBD1	TRBV6-2/TRBV6-3	TRBJ1-6	CASVQGAGSPLHF	TGTGCCAGCGTACAGGGGGCTGGGTCACCCCTCCACTTT
NA	TRBD2	TRBV3-1	TRBJ2-2	CASSQGEREAGELFF	TGTGCCAGCAGCCAAGGGGAGCGGGAGGCCGGGGAGCTGTTTTTT
NA	TRBD1	TRBV6-2/TRBV6-3	TRBJ1-1	CASRPGDRQSTEAFF	TGTGCCAGCAGGCCCGGGGACAGACAATCCACTGAAGCTTTCTTT
few	TRBD1	TRBV7-2	TRBJ1-3	CASSPPGQGARGNTIYF	TGTGCCAGCAGCCCGCCTGGACAGGGGGCGCGGGGAAACACCATATATTTT
NA	NA	TRBV28	TRBJ2-7	CASSLKVYEQYF	TGTGCCAGCAGTTTAAAAGTCTACGAGCAGTACTTC
many	NA	TRBV7-2	TRBJ1-5	CASSLGWGSGATNQPQHF	TGTGCCAGCAGCTTAGGGTGGGGGTCCGGGGCCACAAATCAGCCCCAGCATTTT
few	NA	TRBV2	TRBJ1-1	CASTVGGNTEAFF	TGTGCCAGCACCGTAGGGGGAAACACTGAAGCTTTCTTT
NA	NA	TRBV28	TRBJ2-3	CASRPGTFSDTQYF	TGTGCCAGCAGACCCGGGACATTTTCAGATACGCAGTATTTT
few	NA	TRBV7-2	TRBJ1-1	CASSFSRFRNTEAFF	TGTGCCAGCAGCTTCTCAAGGTTTAGGAACACTGAAGCTTTCTTT
few	NA	TRBV10-3	TRBJ2-6	CAIRENSGANVLTF	TGTGCCATCAGAGAGAACTCTGGGGCCAACGTCCTGACTTTC
many	NA	TRBV7-2	TRBJ2-2	CASRPSGTNTGELFF	TGTGCCAGCAGGCCCAGCGGCACTAACACCGGGGAGCTGTTTTTT
NA	TRBD1	TRBV20-1	TRBJ2-1	CSAREQGPPKNEQFF	TGCAGTGCTAGAGAACAGGGGCCCCCCAAAAATGAGCAGTTCTTC
few	NA	TRBV6-1	TRBJ1-1	CASSEHNTEAFF	TGTGCCAGCAGTGAGCATAACACTGAAGCTTTCTTT
NA	NA	TRBV15	TRBJ2-7	CATSREGGRYEQYF	TGTGCCACCAGCAGGGAGGGGGGCCGGTACGAGCAGTACTTC
NA	NA	TRBV5-1	TRBJ1-4	CASSKEADNEKLFF	TGCGCCAGCTCTAAGGAAGCGGATAATGAAAAACTGTTTTTT
NA	NA	TRBV4-3	TRBJ1-6	CASSQDAGLRLGSPLHF	TGCGCCAGCAGCCAAGACGCGGGGCTTCGGCTGGGTTCACCCCTCCACTTT
once	NA	TRBV5-1	TRBJ2-6	CASSGGSGANVLTF	TGCGCCAGCAGCGGGGGATCTGGGGCCAACGTCCTGACTTTC
few	NA	TRBV19	TRBJ2-5	CASRDDSTVPETQYF	TGTGCCAGTAGGGATGACAGTACCGTCCCGGAGACCCAGTACTTC
few	TRBD2	TRBV5-1	TRBJ2-5	CASSRTSAPLYF	TGCGCCAGCAGCCGGACTAGCGCCCCATTATACTTC
few	TRBD2	TRBV20-1	TRBJ2-3	CSARYCLAGVCTQYF	TGCAGTGCTAGATACTGCCTAGCGGGAGTATGTACGCAGTATTTT
many	NA	TRBV7-2	TRBJ2-5	CASSDWAGKETQYF	TGTGCCAGCAGCGACTGGGCAGGGAAAGAGACCCAGTACTTC
once	TRBD1	TRBV10-2	TRBJ2-7	CASGGGTGGDEQYF	TGCGCCAGTGGGGGTGGGACAGGGGGCGACGAGCAGTACTTC
many	TRBD1	TRBV27	TRBJ2-7	CASSTSGTGYYEQYF	TGTGCCAGCAGTACGTCCGGGACAGGGTACTACGAGCAGTACTTC
NA	NA	TRBV5-1	TRBJ2-1	CASSALGPYNEQFF	TGCGCCAGCAGCGCCCTGGGCCCATACAATGAGCAGTTCTTC